One sample yielded the 7 T cell receptor beta chains listed below, sequenced in a study of technical replicates of blood from a handful of donors. The data were produced by immunoSEQ multiplex PCR, yet TCRdb's version contains in-frame clones alone and is incomplete. Of under 85,000 clones detected, roughly 94% appear once; the ten largest clones hold about 0.25%. The sample consisted of T cells isolated from PBMCs. The origin of the receptors is a human donor in good health.

The V gene is TRBV10-1, the J gene TRBJ2-7, with D possibly matching TRBD2 (5 bases). V lost 2 bases and J 0 bases, leaving 8 bases between the germline ends. CDR1 is WNHNN, CDR2 SYGVQD, per germline (reference sequence). The CDR3 contains 14 residues. The CDR3 sequence: CASSEEGISYEQYF. As DNA, the CDR3 is TGCGCCAGCAGTGAGGAGGGCATCTCCTACGAGCAGTACTTC.

V usage is TRBV6-5 and J usage is TRBJ1-6; D call uncertain. The CDR3 is 14 residues long. Germline lookup yields CDR1 MNHEY and CDR2 SVGAGI. The V gene lost 7 bases and the J gene lost 6 bases, with 13 bases spanning the gap. In DNA, the CDR3 is TGTGCCAGCACCCGGTATATGTTTAATTCACCCCTCCACTTT. It is translated as CASTRYMFNSPLHF.

J is TRBJ2-1 and V is TRBV13, with 7 bases lining up with TRBD2. Germline CDR1 reads PRHDT; CDR2 reads FYEKMQ (reference sequence). The CDR3 runs 16 residues. V was pared by 7 bases and J by 3 bases, with 12 bases of the junction left unmatched. The CDR3 here is CASNFGGSLIYNEQFF. In DNA form, the CDR3 reads TGTGCCAGCAACTTCGGGGGGTCACTAATCTACAATGAGCAGTTCTTC.

This chain uses TRBV6-1 with TRBJ2-7; D perhaps matches TRBD2 (7 bases). CDR3 length: 13 amino acids. Germline V gene lookup returns CDR1 MNHNS and CDR2 SASEGT. V was cut by 8 bases and J by 3 bases, with 14 bases left in between. In nucleotides, the CDR3 is TGTGCCAGCGAGGGGGGGCCGGACTACGAGCAGTACTTC. This translates into CASEGGPDYEQYF.

V and J are TRBV5-1 and TRBJ2-2; TRBD1 is a possible D gene (5 bases). Germline CDR1 and CDR2: SGHRS and YFSETQ. V was trimmed by 7 bases and J by 4 bases, leaving 11 bases between them. The CDR3 contains 13 residues. The CDR3 nucleotides read TGCGCCAGCCATACAGGTGCCACCGGGGAGCTGTTTTTT. This codes for CASHTGATGELFF.

The chain is built from TRBV5-1 and TRBJ2-7; D remains unclear. V was clipped by 5 bases and J by 6 bases, with 18 bases between them. The CDR3 extends over 14 amino acids. Germline V gene sequence: CDR1 SGHRS, CDR2 YFSETQ. CDR3 nucleotides: TGCGCCAGCAGGAGTTTAACTACGGATCGCGAGCAGTACTTC. Translated: CASRSLTTDREQYF.

This sequence joins TRBV30 and TRBJ1-5; the D gene is possibly TRBD1 (5 bases). The V gene lost 7 bases and the J gene lost 3 bases, with 13 bases spanning the gap. The CDR3 sequence is 13 residues long. CDR1 is GTSNPN and CDR2 is SVGIG in the germline V gene (reference sequence). The CDR3 sequence is CAFRQNSNQPQHF. The CDR3 DNA reads as TGTGCCTTCAGACAGAATTCCAATCAGCCCCAGCATTTT.